This TCR beta chain originates from a study of T-cell reconstitution after alpha-beta-depleted transplantation in children. Study-wide results and limits: Newly generated T cells supplied most T-cell counts and diversity one year post-transplant. The study traced high day-60 TCRbeta diversity in some patients to surviving recipient T cells and thymic progenitors.

For TCRbeta, the library was prepared with unique molecular identifiers. MiXCR, run by TCRdb on the PCR reads, gives a single entry per CDR3 protein. The profile shows 200,000 to 300,000 distinct CDR3 sequences, roughly 7.7% of them singletons. This CDR3 is 14 amino acids long. Trimming stripped 4 bases from V and 0 bases from J, with 10 bases between. Germline V gene lookup returns CDR1 SQVTM and CDR2 ANQGSEA. This clonotype was counted many times. The target antigen is unknown. Sequenced here: PBMCs, mostly from graft donor cells, sampled 180 days after TCRalphabeta/CD19-depleted stem cell transplant. The sequence derives from a male patient younger than 18 who had a stem cell transplant for acute lymphoblastic leukemia, so the T cells may come from the graft donor. This rearrangement joins TRBV29-1 to TRBJ1-3, with no clear D. The CDR3 DNA reads TGCAGCGTTGTCTTTGGGAGCTCTGGAAACACCATATATTTT. Amino acids: CSVVFGSSGNTIYF.